This note documents a single TCR beta chain sequence. With 1 base removed from V and 7 bases from J, the gap between germline ends came to 11 bases. Germline CDR1 SGHRS, CDR2 YFSETQ. This CDR3 has 14 residues. The data were taken from a study of control samples from healthy donors and cancer patients. Profiling relied on immunoSEQ multiplex PCR, and the TCRdb table lists in-frame clones only, not all of them. Of about 110,000 clones detected, approximately 90% appear once; the ten largest clones hold roughly 15%. Material for sequencing was blood. V is TRBV5-1 and J is TRBJ1-4; maybe TRBD1 (6 bases). This TCR was sampled from a woman aged 45-65 years in good health. The CDR3 here is CASSLTGAAEKLFF. CDR3 DNA: TGCGCCAGCAGCTTGACGGGGGCGGCTGAAAAACTGTTTTTT. Full variable domain (outside the CDR3, taken from reference TRBV5-1 and TRBJ1-4): KAGVTQTPRYLIKTRGQQVTLSCSPISGHRSVSWYQQTPGQGLQFLFEYFSETQRNKGNFPGRFSGRQFSNSRSEMNVSTLELGDSALYLCASSLTGAAEKLFFGSGTQLSVL.